This T cell receptor (beta chain) was retrieved from a study of blood T cell repertoires in COVID-19. The overall study: Acute and convalescent COVID-19 samples came from the United States, Italy and Spain.

V shed 2 bases, J shed 7 bases, and the junction held 5 bases outside the gene matches. The CDR3 is made up of 13 amino acids. Germline CDR1 reads SGHTA; CDR2 reads FQGNSA. Participants had their cohort set by participant-reported clinical history. Cohort 3 donors counted as recovered after two negative PCRs, clearance, or resolved symptoms. Per the authors' pipeline: Reference gene primer amplification in the assay estimated nucleated cell counts. Generated by immunoSEQ multiplex PCR, the TCRdb table keeps only in-frame clones and is missing some. V, J and clone size reflect that table, while D and trimming were determined from the DNA. The sample has under 200,000 clones; roughly 80% are singletons.

This chain links TRBV7-2 with TRBJ2-7, with 7 bases matching TRBD1. This clonotype originated in a middle-aged man who had recovered from COVID-19. Sequencing used PBMCs or T cells enriched from blood (not recorded which). The DNA of the CDR3 is TGTGCCAGCAGCTTATATACAGGGGTTGAGCAGTACTTC. Its protein product is CASSLYTGVEQYF.